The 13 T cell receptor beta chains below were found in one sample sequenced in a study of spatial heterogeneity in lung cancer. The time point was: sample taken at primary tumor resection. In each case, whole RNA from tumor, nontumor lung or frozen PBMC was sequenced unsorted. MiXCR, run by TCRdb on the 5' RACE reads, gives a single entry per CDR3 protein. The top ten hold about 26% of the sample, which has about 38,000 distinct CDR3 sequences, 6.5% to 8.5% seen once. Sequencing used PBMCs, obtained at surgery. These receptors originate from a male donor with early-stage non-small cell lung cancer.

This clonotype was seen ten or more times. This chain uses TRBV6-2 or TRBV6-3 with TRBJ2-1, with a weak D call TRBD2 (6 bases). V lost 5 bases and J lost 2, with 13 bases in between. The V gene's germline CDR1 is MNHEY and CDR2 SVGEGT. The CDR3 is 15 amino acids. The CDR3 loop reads CASSRGGNPYNEQFF. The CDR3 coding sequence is TGTGCCAGCAGTAGGGGCGGGAACCCCTACAATGAGCAGTTCTTC.

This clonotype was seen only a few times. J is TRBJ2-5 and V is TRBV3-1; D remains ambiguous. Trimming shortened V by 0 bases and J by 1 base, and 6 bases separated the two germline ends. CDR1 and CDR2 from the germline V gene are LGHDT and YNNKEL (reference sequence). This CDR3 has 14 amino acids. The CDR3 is CASSQEARQETQYF. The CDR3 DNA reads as TGTGCCAGCAGCCAAGAAGCGCGCCAAGAGACCCAGTACTTC.

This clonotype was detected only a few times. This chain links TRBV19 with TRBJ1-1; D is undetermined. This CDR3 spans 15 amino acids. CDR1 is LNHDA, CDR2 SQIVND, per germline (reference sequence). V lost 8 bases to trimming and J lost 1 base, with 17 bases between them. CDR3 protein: CASSIGLFTNTEAFF. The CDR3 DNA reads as TGTGCCAGTTCTATAGGACTTTTCACGAACACTGAAGCTTTCTTT.

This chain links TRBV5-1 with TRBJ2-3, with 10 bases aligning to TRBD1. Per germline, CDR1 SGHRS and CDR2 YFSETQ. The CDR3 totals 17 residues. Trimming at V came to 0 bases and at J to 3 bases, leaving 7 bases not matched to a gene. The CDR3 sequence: CASSLAPGQGSTDTQYF. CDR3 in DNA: TGCGCCAGCAGCTTGGCCCCGGGACAGGGGAGTACAGATACGCAGTATTTT.

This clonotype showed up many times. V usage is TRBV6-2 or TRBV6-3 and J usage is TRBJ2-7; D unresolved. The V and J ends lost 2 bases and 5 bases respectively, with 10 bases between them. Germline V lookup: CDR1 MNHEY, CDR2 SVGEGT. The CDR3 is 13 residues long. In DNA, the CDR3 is TGTGCCAGCAGTTACCTCATCCCCAACGAGCAGTACTTC. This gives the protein CASSYLIPNEQYF.

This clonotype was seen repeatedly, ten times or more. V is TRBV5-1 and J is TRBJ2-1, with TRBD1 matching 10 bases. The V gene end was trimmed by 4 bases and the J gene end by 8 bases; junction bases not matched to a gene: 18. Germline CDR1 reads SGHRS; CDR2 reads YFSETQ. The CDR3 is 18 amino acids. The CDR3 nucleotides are TGCGCCAGCAGCCCTATTGGACAGGGGGTTACGGGCGGCCATGAGCAGTTCTTC. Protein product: CASSPIGQGVTGGHEQFF.

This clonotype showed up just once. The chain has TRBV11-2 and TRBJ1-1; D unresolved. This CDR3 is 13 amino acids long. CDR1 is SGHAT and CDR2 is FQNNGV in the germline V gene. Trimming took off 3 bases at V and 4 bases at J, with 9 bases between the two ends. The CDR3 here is CASSFVEVTEAFF. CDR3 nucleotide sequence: TGTGCCAGCAGCTTTGTGGAGGTCACTGAAGCTTTCTTT.

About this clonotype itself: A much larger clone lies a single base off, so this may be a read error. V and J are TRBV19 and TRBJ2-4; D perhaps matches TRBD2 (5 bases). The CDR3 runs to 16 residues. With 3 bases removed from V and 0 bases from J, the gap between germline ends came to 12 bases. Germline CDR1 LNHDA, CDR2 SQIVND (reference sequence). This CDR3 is CASSMPQGLAKNIQYF. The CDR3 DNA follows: TGTGCCAGTAGTATGCCTCAAGGACTAGCCAAAAACATTCAGTACTTC.

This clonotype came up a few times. The CDR3 bases are TGTGCCATCAGAGGGACGGAAGCTAACTATGGCTACACCTTC. It yields the protein CAIRGTEANYGYTF. The gene calls are TRBV10-3 and TRBJ1-2, with D possibly matching TRBD1 (5 bases). Germline V gene lookup returns CDR1 ENHRY and CDR2 SYGVKD. The CDR3 contains 14 residues. V dropped 6 bases and J dropped 0 bases, with 11 bases sitting between them.

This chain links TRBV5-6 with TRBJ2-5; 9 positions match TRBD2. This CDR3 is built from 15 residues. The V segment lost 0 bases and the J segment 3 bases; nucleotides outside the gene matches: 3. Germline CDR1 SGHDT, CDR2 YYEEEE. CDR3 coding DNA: TGTGCCAGCAGCTTGGTAGCGGGAGCTGAAGAGACCCAGTACTTC. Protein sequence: CASSLVAGAEETQYF.

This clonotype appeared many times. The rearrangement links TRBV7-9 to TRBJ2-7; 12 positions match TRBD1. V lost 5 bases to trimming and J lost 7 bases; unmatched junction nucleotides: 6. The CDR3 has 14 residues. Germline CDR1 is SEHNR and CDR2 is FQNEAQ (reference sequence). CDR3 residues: CASSPGQGAGEQYF. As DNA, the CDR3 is TGTGCCAGCAGCCCGGGACAGGGGGCGGGGGAGCAGTACTTC. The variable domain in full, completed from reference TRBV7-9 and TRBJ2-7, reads DTGVSQNPRHKITKRGQNVTFRCDPISEHNRLYWYRQTLGQGPEFLTYFQNEAQLEKSRLLSDRFSAERPKGSFSTLEIQRTEQGDSAMYLCASSPGQGAGEQYFGPGTRLTVT.

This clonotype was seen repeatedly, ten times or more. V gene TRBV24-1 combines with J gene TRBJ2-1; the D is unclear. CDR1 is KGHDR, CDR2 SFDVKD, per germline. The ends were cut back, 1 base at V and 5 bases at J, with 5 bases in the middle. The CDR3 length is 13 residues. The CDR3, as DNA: TGTGCCACCAGTGATTTCGAGGACAATGAGCAGTTCTTC. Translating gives CATSDFEDNEQFF.

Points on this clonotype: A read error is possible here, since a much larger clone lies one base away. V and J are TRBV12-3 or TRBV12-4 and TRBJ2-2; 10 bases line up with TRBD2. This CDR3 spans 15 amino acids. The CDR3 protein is CTSSSAGLATGELFF. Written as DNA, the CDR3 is TGTACCAGCAGTTCCGCGGGACTAGCGACCGGGGAGCTGTTTTTT.